A single sample is the source of the 27 T cell receptor beta chains below, sequenced in a study of shared clonotypes between healthy human individuals. The table came from immunoSEQ multiplex PCR; TCRdb's copy has only in-frame clones and leaves some out. This sample yields 900,000 to 1,200,000 clones, of which approximately 78% are seen a single time; around 0.6% belongs to the top ten. Input material: memory CD4+ T cells from PBMCs. Sample subset: CD45RA-negative fraction. Every receptor here comes from a man younger than 35 in good health. Some clones in this sample may be carry-over from other donors' samples.

The table lists this clone with a count of one. This chain links TRBV7-3 with TRBJ2-7; the D gene is possibly TRBD1 (5 bases). CDR3 length: 13 residues. V was shortened by 2 bases and J by 4 bases, with 9 bases between the two germline ends. From germline, CDR1 is SGHTA and CDR2 FQGTGA. Here the CDR3 DNA reads TGTGCCAGCAGCTTATATCAGGGTTACGAGCAGTACTTC. This translates into CASSLYQGYEQYF. The variable domain in full, completed from reference TRBV7-3 and TRBJ2-7, reads GAGVSQTPSNKVTEKGKYVELRCDPISGHTALYWYRQSLGQGPEFLIYFQGTGAADDSGLPNDRFFAVRPEGSVSTLKIQRTERGDSAVYLCASSLYQGYEQYFGPGTRLTVT.

CDR3 DNA sequence: TGCGCCAGCAGCCAAAACAGGGGGGGGCTAGCGGGAGGCTTCTACAATGAGCAGTTCTTC. Amino acids: CASSQNRGGLAGGFYNEQFF. The chain combines TRBV4-1 with TRBJ2-1; TRBD2 matches 11 bases. The CDR3 has 20 amino acids. V shed 2 bases and J 3 bases; nucleotides not matched to a gene: 15. Germline CDR1 is MGHRA and CDR2 is YSYEKL.

Regarding this clone: This may stem from a read error, because a much larger clone lies one nucleotide away. Additional DNA sequences in this sample encode the identical CDR3. The chain uses TRBV5-4 and TRBJ2-3, with TRBD2 matching over 14 bases. Germline V gene lookup returns CDR1 SGHNT and CDR2 YYREEE (reference sequence). CDR3 length: 16 residues. Trimming at V came to 4 bases and at J to 3 bases, leaving 4 bases not matched to a gene. CDR3 nucleotides: TGTGCCAGCAGCCGGGGACTAGCGGGAGTGACAGATACGCAGTATTTT. This encodes CASSRGLAGVTDTQYF.

V and J are TRBV7-8 and TRBJ1-5, with 7 nucleotides matching TRBD1. CDR1 and CDR2 (germline): SGHVS, FQNEAQ. The V gene end was trimmed by 4 bases and the J gene end by 4 bases; junction bases not matched to a gene: 7. This CDR3 has 15 amino acids. The CDR3 sequence: CASSYRQGVNQPQHF. In DNA, the CDR3 is TGTGCCAGCAGCTACCGACAGGGTGTAAATCAGCCCCAGCATTTT.

The DNA of the CDR3 is TGTGCCAGCAGCTACGAGGCGGGGATCTACGAGCAGTACTTC. The encoded protein is CASSYEAGIYEQYF. This chain uses TRBV7-9 with TRBJ2-7, with a possible D match to TRBD2 (6 bases). Germline V gene sequence: CDR1 SEHNR, CDR2 FQNEAQ (reference sequence). This CDR3 spans 14 amino acids. The V and J ends lost 4 bases and 3 bases respectively, with 13 bases between them. The full variable domain, rest sourced from reference TRBV7-9 and TRBJ2-7, is DTGVSQNPRHKITKRGQNVTFRCDPISEHNRLYWYRQTLGQGPEFLTYFQNEAQLEKSRLLSDRFSAERPKGSFSTLEIQRTEQGDSAMYLCASSYEAGIYEQYFGPGTRLTVT.

V gene TRBV7-2 combines with J gene TRBJ1-1; no clear D gene. Germline V CDR1 and CDR2: SGHTA, FQGNSA. V was pared by 4 bases and J by 1 base, with 7 bases between. The CDR3 extends over 13 amino acids. The CDR3 protein is CASSSSANTEAFF. CDR3 nucleotide sequence: TGTGCCAGCAGCTCCTCAGCGAACACTGAAGCTTTCTTT.

The V gene is TRBV28, the J gene TRBJ1-5; TRBD1 aligns across 8 bases. Germline V lookup: CDR1 MDHEN, CDR2 SYDVKM. The CDR3 totals 15 residues. The V segment lost 6 bases and the J segment 3 bases; nucleotides outside the gene matches: 7. Written as DNA, the CDR3 is TGTGCCAGCAGCTACCGGGACAGGTTCAATCAGCCCCAGCATTTT. Amino acids: CASSYRDRFNQPQHF. Full variable domain (rest looked up from reference TRBV28 and TRBJ1-5): DVKVTQSSRYLVKRTGEKVFLECVQDMDHENMFWYRQDPGLGLRLIYFSYDVKMKEKGDIPEGYSVSREKKERFSLILESASTNQTSMYLCASSYRDRFNQPQHFGDGTRLSIL.

J is TRBJ2-5 and V is TRBV11-1; no clear D gene. Germline V lookup: CDR1 SGHAT, CDR2 FQDESV (reference sequence). The CDR3 has 14 residues. V shed 1 base and J shed 5 bases, with 11 bases lying between them. The CDR3: CASSLGVDRETQYF. DNA for the CDR3: TGTGCCAGCAGCTTAGGGGTTGACCGGGAGACCCAGTACTTC.

The chain combines TRBV23-1 with TRBJ1-5; D unresolved. TRBV23-1 is sorted into the ORF group, with uncertain function. Trimming stripped 0 bases from V and 2 bases from J, with 14 bases between. The CDR3 consists of 17 residues. CDR3 coding DNA: TGCGCCAGCAGTCAATCCGCGCAAAAAAGAGGCAATCAGCCCCAGCATTTT. Translated, it gives CASSQSAQKRGNQPQHF.

Here the CDR3 reads CASSQDEGYGYTF. DNA of the CDR3: TGTGCCAGCAGCCAAGATGAGGGCTATGGCTACACCTTC. The chain employs TRBV4-2 and TRBJ1-2; D is uncertain. V was clipped by 0 bases and J by 4 bases, with 6 bases between them. Per the germline V gene, CDR1 is LGHNA and CDR2 is YNFKEQ. CDR3 length: 13 residues.

This chain joins TRBV5-8 and TRBJ2-7; no firm D call. The germline gives CDR1 SGHTS, CDR2 YDEGEE. Between the trimmed V and J ends, which lost 4 bases and 3 bases, there was a span of 17 bases. CDR3 size: 15 residues. The CDR3 reads CASSPPWTWDYEQYF. CDR3 nucleotide sequence: TGTGCCAGCAGCCCGCCCTGGACCTGGGACTACGAGCAGTACTTC.

The chain uses TRBV5-1 and TRBJ2-1; 8 nucleotides agree with TRBD2. This CDR3 is 13 amino acids long. The germline V gene encodes CDR1 SGHRS and CDR2 YFSETQ. Germline trimming cut 4 bases from V and 9 bases from J; bases unmatched to any gene: 6. The DNA for the CDR3 is TGCGCCAGCAGCGCGGGGACTAGTGTTGAGCAGTTCTTC. Residues: CASSAGTSVEQFF.

Worth noting for this clone: A junction boundary mismatches the germline segment, possibly from a read error. The genes are TRBV4-3 and TRBJ2-3, with D maybe TRBD1 (6 bases). The CDR3 sequence is 16 residues long. CDR1 LGHNA and CDR2 YSLEER come from the germline V gene. The CDR3 loop is CASSQVNRDSIDTQYF. CDR3 DNA: TGCGCCAGCAGCCAAGTTAACAGGGATAGCATAGATACGCAGTATTTT.

This clone has only one observation. The V gene is TRBV5-1, the J gene TRBJ1-1; D might be TRBD1 (6 bases). Germline V gene data show CDR1 as SGHRS and CDR2 as YFSETQ. CDR3 size: 17 residues. V was shortened by 2 bases and J by 3 bases, with 20 bases between the two germline ends. CDR3 sequence: CASSLPPRGVVHTEAFF. DNA for the CDR3: TGCGCCAGCAGCTTACCTCCTAGGGGGGTAGTCCACACTGAAGCTTTCTTT.

The V call is TRBV4-1, the J call TRBJ1-5; D unclear. This CDR3 contains 15 residues. V was clipped by 1 base and J by 7 bases, with 14 bases between them. Looked up from germline, CDR1 is MGHRA and CDR2 is YSYEKL. The CDR3 is CASSQVGRGDQPQHF. The CDR3 DNA follows: TGCGCCAGCAGCCAAGTAGGCAGAGGAGACCAGCCCCAGCATTTT.

This chain connects TRBV19 to TRBJ2-7, with D maybe TRBD1 (5 bases). The V end lost 6 bases, the J end lost 1 base, and 13 bases lay between the germline ends. The CDR3 covers 14 residues. CDR1 is LNHDA, CDR2 SQIVND, per germline (reference sequence). This CDR3 is CASRSGPASYEQYF. In nucleotides, the CDR3 is TGTGCCAGTAGATCAGGGCCAGCTTCCTACGAGCAGTACTTC.

The chain joins TRBV28 to TRBJ2-7; D gene ambiguous. Germline lookup yields CDR1 MDHEN and CDR2 SYDVKM. V shed 3 bases and J shed 2 bases, with 14 bases lying between them. CDR3 length: 15 residues. CDR3 loop: CASSFPFGPTYEQYF. The CDR3 nucleotides are TGTGCCAGCAGTTTCCCCTTTGGACCTACCTACGAGCAGTACTTC.

V gene TRBV11-2 combines with J gene TRBJ1-2; 7 bases map to TRBD1. Germline V lookup: CDR1 SGHAT, CDR2 FQNNGV. CDR3 length equals 15 residues. V shed 1 base, J shed 4 bases, and the junction held 6 bases outside the gene matches. The CDR3 DNA follows: TGTGCCAGCAGCTTAGGTGGGACAGAACTCTATGGCTACACCTTC. It is translated as CASSLGGTELYGYTF.

V gene TRBV6-1 combines with J gene TRBJ1-1, with D perhaps TRBD1 (5 bases). Germline CDR1 is MNHNS and CDR2 is SASEGT. The CDR3 spans 13 residues. Trimming shortened V by 6 bases and J by 1 base, and 9 bases separated the two germline ends. The CDR3, as DNA: TGTGCCAGCAGCCAGGGCCAGAACACTGAAGCTTTCTTT. Protein sequence: CASSQGQNTEAFF.

In regard to this clone: Other DNA sequences within the sample encode an identical CDR3. The genes are TRBV28 and TRBJ2-5; 8 nucleotides line up with TRBD1. V shed 1 base and J 5 bases; nucleotides not matched to a gene: 0. Looked up from germline, CDR1 is MDHEN and CDR2 is SYDVKM. This CDR3 spans 13 amino acids. The CDR3 region is CASSLSGGETQYF. CDR3 coding DNA: TGTGCCAGCAGTTTATCAGGGGGCGAGACCCAGTACTTC.

On this clone: In the same sample, other DNA sequences code for this CDR3. The chain couples TRBV18 to TRBJ1-1; D uncertain. Trimming pared 3 bases from V and 1 base from J, leaving 6 bases between. The germline V gene has CDR1 KGHSH and CDR2 LQKENI. This CDR3 has 13 amino acids. The CDR3 DNA is TGTGCCAGCTCACCTAACCAGAACACTGAAGCTTTCTTT. Residues: CASSPNQNTEAFF. The complete variable domain, with remaining parts taken from reference TRBV18 and TRBJ1-1, reads NAGVMQNPRHLVRRRGQEARLRCSPMKGHSHVYWYRQLPEEGLKFMVYLQKENIIDESGMPKERFSAEFPKEGPSILRIQQVVRGDSAAYFCASSPNQNTEAFFGQGTRLTVV.

The rearrangement links TRBV19 to TRBJ2-1; 7 bases map to TRBD2. The CDR3 is 16 amino acids. The V segment lost 7 bases and the J segment 3 bases; nucleotides outside the gene matches: 12. CDR1 is LNHDA, CDR2 SQIVND, per germline (reference sequence). For the CDR3, the DNA is TGTGCCAGTATAGGGGCGGCTAGCGGACTCTACAATGAGCAGTTCTTC. This codes for CASIGAASGLYNEQFF.

The chain is built from TRBV5-1 and TRBJ2-3, with 12 bases lining up with TRBD2. Germline loops: CDR1 SGHRS, CDR2 YFSETQ. V shed 3 bases and J 6 bases; nucleotides not matched to a gene: 5. CDR3 length equals 15 residues. The CDR3 is CASSSSGRASDTQYF. In DNA, the CDR3 is TGCGCCAGCAGCTCTAGCGGGAGGGCCAGTGATACGCAGTATTTT.

The chain links TRBV29-1 to TRBJ2-7; 9 bases are a match to TRBD1. This CDR3 has 14 amino acids. The junction had 7 bases not matched to a gene; V was cut back by 4 bases and J by 3 bases. CDR1 is SQVTM, CDR2 ANQGSEA, per germline. CDR3 DNA sequence: TGCAGCGTTGCCCAGACAGGGGGAGGCTACGAGCAGTACTTC. As protein: CSVAQTGGGYEQYF.

The chain carries TRBV27 and TRBJ2-7; possible D gene TRBD1, 5 bases. This CDR3 spans 14 amino acids. Trimming removed 7 bases at V and 5 bases at J, with 18 bases between. Germline CDR1 reads MNHEY; CDR2 reads SMNVEV (reference sequence). CDR3 in amino acids: CASTSLQGSNEQYF. The CDR3 nucleotides are TGTGCCAGCACCAGTTTGCAGGGATCCAACGAGCAGTACTTC.

CDR3 loop: CATTDFPLGTEAFF. The CDR3 region has the DNA TGTGCCACTACGGACTTCCCTTTGGGCACTGAAGCTTTCTTT. This chain connects TRBV28 to TRBJ1-1, with D hard to call. The CDR3 covers 14 residues. Trimming cost V 10 bases and J 4 bases, with 19 bases left between them. The germline V gene has CDR1 MDHEN and CDR2 SYDVKM.

The CDR3 loop is CASSPSGQPYGNTIYF. The CDR3 DNA sequence: TGTGCCAGCAGCCCTTCGGGACAGCCGTATGGAAACACCATATATTTT. The V call is TRBV9, the J call TRBJ1-3; 7 bases map to TRBD1. The CDR3 loop spans 16 amino acids. J gave up 3 bases and V 4 bases, and 10 bases lay outside the gene matches. Looked up from germline, CDR1 is SGDLS and CDR2 is YYNGEE.